Presented here are 10 T cell receptor beta chains from one specimen sequenced in a study of Ad26.COV2.S vaccination and SARS-CoV-2 variants. Treatment here: around 19 received Ad26.COV2.S at low or high dose, single or two shots; roughly five received placebo; per-sample allocation not given. Sampling took place 63 days after the first vaccine or placebo injection. The data were produced by immunoSEQ multiplex PCR, yet TCRdb's version contains in-frame clones alone and is incomplete. The sample consists of around 300,000 clones, under 90% of them appearing once. The sequencing used peripheral blood, collected in a trial of Ad26.COV2.S vaccine versus placebo. The receptor set was obtained from a person aged 18-60 years who received the Ad26.COV2.S COVID-19 vaccine or a placebo.

The rearrangement joins TRBV7-3 to TRBJ2-6, with a possible D match to TRBD1 (6 bases). Per the germline V gene, CDR1 is SGHTA and CDR2 is FQGTGA. This CDR3 is built from 17 residues. The V gene lost 5 bases and the J gene lost 1 base, with 15 bases spanning the gap. The CDR3 DNA reads as TGTGCCAGCAGCGTGACAGGTCCGGGGTCTGGGGCCAACGTCCTGACTTTC. The encoded protein is CASSVTGPGSGANVLTF. Supplemented by reference TRBV7-3 and TRBJ2-6, the full variable domain reads GAGVSQTPSNKVTEKGKYVELRCDPISGHTALYWYRQSLGQGPEFLIYFQGTGAADDSGLPNDRFFAVRPEGSVSTLKIQRTERGDSAVYLCASSVTGPGSGANVLTFGAGSRLTVL.

The chain has TRBV7-2 and TRBJ2-2; D might be TRBD2 (6 bases). Germline V gene sequence: CDR1 SGHTA, CDR2 FQGNSA. V lost 2 bases, J lost 5 bases, and 12 bases lay in between. The length of the CDR3 is 15 residues. CDR3 amino acids: CASSLNGGGTGELFF. The CDR3 nucleotides are TGTGCCAGCAGCTTAAATGGGGGAGGAACCGGGGAGCTGTTTTTT. Based on the CDR3 plus reference TRBV7-2 and TRBJ2-2, the full variable domain is GAGVSQSPSNKVTEKGKDVELRCDPISGHTALYWYRQSLGQGLEFLIYFQGNSAPDKSGLPSDRFSAERTGGSVSTLTIQRTQQEDSAVYLCASSLNGGGTGELFFGEGSRLTVL.

The chain joins TRBV18 to TRBJ2-3, with a tentative D call TRBD2 (5 bases). Germline CDR1 and CDR2: KGHSH and LQKENI. This CDR3 is 15 amino acids long. V lost 2 bases to trimming and J lost 2 bases, with 11 bases between them. The CDR3 loop is CASSPTRGATDTQYF. CDR3 DNA: TGTGCCAGCTCACCAACTAGAGGAGCCACAGATACGCAGTATTTT.

This clone has only a few counts. V usage is TRBV7-9 and J usage is TRBJ2-7; no definite D call. Deletions cut 6 bases from V and 2 bases from J, with 14 bases between. Germline values: CDR1 SEHNR, CDR2 FQNEAQ (reference sequence). The length of the CDR3 is 14 residues. The CDR3 sequence: CASREGTEPYEQYF. The CDR3 DNA reads TGTGCCAGCAGAGAAGGAACAGAGCCCTACGAGCAGTACTTC.

The gene calls are TRBV2 and TRBJ2-2; TRBD2 matches at 7 bases. CDR3 length: 18 residues. Germline CDR1 is SNHLY and CDR2 is FYNNEI. Trimming removed 4 bases from V and 4 bases from J; junction bases left unmatched: 15. The CDR3 protein is CASSVVPEGGPVTGELFF. CDR3 sequence (DNA): TGTGCCAGCAGTGTTGTCCCAGAGGGAGGGCCCGTCACCGGGGAGCTGTTTTTT. Full variable domain (remainder filled in from reference TRBV2 and TRBJ2-2): EPEVTQTPSHQVTQMGQEVILRCVPISNHLYFYWYRQILGQKVEFLVSFYNNEISEKSEIFDDQFSVERPDGSNFTLKIRSTKLEDSAMYFCASSVVPEGGPVTGELFFGEGSRLTVL.

A single count supports this clone. The chain carries TRBV24-1 and TRBJ2-7; 7 nucleotides agree with TRBD1. This CDR3 contains 16 residues. J lost 2 bases, V lost 5 bases, and 11 bases had no gene match. Germline CDR1 KGHDR, CDR2 SFDVKD. In nucleotides, the CDR3 is TGTGCCACCAGTGGAAGGAGGCCAGGGGGTGCCTACGAGCAGTACGTC. Its translation is CATSGRRPGGAYEQYV.

The rearrangement links TRBV19 to TRBJ2-1; 9 bases are shared with TRBD1. V lost 3 bases and J lost 2; bases outside the gene matches: 5. CDR3 length: 16 residues. CDR1 and CDR2 from the germline V gene are LNHDA and SQIVND (reference sequence). The CDR3 is CASSIRDRAPYNEQFF. The CDR3 coding sequence is TGTGCCAGTAGTATTAGGGACAGGGCCCCCTACAATGAGCAGTTCTTC.

This clone was seen only once. The genes are TRBV11-3 and TRBJ1-1; D unclear. The CDR3 totals 13 residues. Germline assignment: CDR1 SGHNT and CDR2 YENEEA. Trimming left V 2 bases short and J 5 bases short, with 9 bases between. CDR3 nucleotide sequence: TGTGCCAGCAGCTTAAATAAGGGAACTGAAGCTTTCTTT. Residues: CASSLNKGTEAFF.

The chain carries TRBV6-5 and TRBJ2-7; D is unresolved. This CDR3 region has 10 residues. Germline assignment: CDR1 MNHEY and CDR2 SVGAGI. Trimming left V 8 bases short and J 2 bases short, with 4 bases between. CDR3 sequence (DNA): TGTGCCAGCGGGGCCTACGAGCAGTACTTC. It specifies CASGAYEQYF.

This sequence joins TRBV7-2 and TRBJ2-3, with TRBD2 matching 11 bases. Germline CDR1 is SGHTA and CDR2 is FQGNSA. The CDR3 is 17 amino acids. V was pared by 3 bases and J by 10 bases, with 15 bases of the junction left unmatched. CDR3 sequence: CASSFSRLAGSPGAQYF. The CDR3 DNA is TGTGCCAGCAGCTTCTCTCGACTAGCGGGATCCCCCGGGGCGCAGTATTTT.